This T cell receptor beta chain was sequenced during a study of T cells in Graves' hyperthyroidism and ophthalmopathy. The PBMCs had their origin in roughly 10 ml of fresh peripheral blood. What was amplified from RNA transcripts were TCR beta CDR3 regions. The HTBI set primed first-round TCR CDR3 RT-PCR. TCRdb reanalysed the multiplex PCR reads using MiXCR and keeps one entry per CDR3 protein. The table has around 690,000 distinct CDR3 sequences, approximately 15% seen once. CDR1 and CDR2 (germline): MGHDK, SYGVNS. The V and J ends lost 1 base and 13 bases respectively, with 8 bases between them. The CDR3 loop spans 11 amino acids. This clonotype was detected a few times.

The TCR was taken from a man in his fifties or sixties with Graves' hyperthyroidism. This rearrangement joins TRBV25-1 to TRBJ2-1; no clear D. The sample consisted of blood. The CDR3 nucleotides read TGTGCCAGCAGTGAATCCCACCTCCAGTTCTTC. It is translated as CASSESHLQFF.